The rows below give T cell receptor beta chains drawn from one sample of a study of response to subunit inactivated influenza vaccine. In TCRdb, the RT-PCR reads were re-called with MiXCR into one record per CDR3 protein. The table has fewer than 400,000 distinct CDR3 sequences, just over 20% seen once; the top ten hold 10%. Here the sequenced sample was PBMCs from blood, taken about 20 months after vaccination. These receptors were taken from a man aged 45 to 70 who received an inactivated influenza vaccine. The CDR3 runs from the conserved cysteine through the conserved F or W. The D gene is left open where the match is weak. Clone sizes are given selectively: once, few, many, or a class where the clone is expanded.

abundance	d_gene	len	v_gene	j_gene	CDR3aa	CDR3nt
-	TRBD1	13	TRBV7-2	TRBJ1-1	CASSSDRDTEAFF	TGTGCCAGCAGTTCGGACAGGGACACTGAAGCTTTCTTT
-	-	17	TRBV5-6	TRBJ1-1	CASSLAAPLFMNTEAFF	TGTGCCAGCAGCTTGGCAGCCCCCTTGTTTATGAACACTGAAGCTTTCTTT
-	-	13	TRBV12-3/TRBV12-4	TRBJ1-1	CASRFTGTPGAFF	TGTGCCAGCAGGTTTACAGGGACCCCCGGAGCTTTCTTT
few	-	14	TRBV5-1	TRBJ1-5	CASSPGPENQPQHF	TGCGCCAGCAGCCCAGGACCCGAGAATCAGCCCCAGCATTTT
-	TRBD1	14	TRBV12-3/TRBV12-4	TRBJ1-6	CASRQGIGYSPLHF	TGTGCCAGCAGACAGGGGATCGGGTATTCACCCCTCCACTTT
-	TRBD1	15	TRBV29-1	TRBJ1-2	CSVEDWTGGAGGYTF	TGCAGCGTTGAAGACTGGACAGGGGGCGCGGGTGGCTACACCTTC
few	TRBD1	13	TRBV5-5	TRBJ2-2	CANGDRTTGELFF	TGTGCCAATGGGGACAGGACCACCGGGGAGCTGTTTTTT
few	-	15	TRBV7-9	TRBJ1-1	CASSFFSIPDTEAFF	TGTGCCAGCAGCTTTTTCTCAATCCCGGACACTGAAGCTTTCTTT
-	-	14	TRBV6-2/TRBV6-3	TRBJ1-5	CASSNPGLDQPQHF	TGTGCCAGCAGTAACCCCGGGCTAGATCAGCCCCAGCATTTT
few	TRBD1	15	TRBV4-3	TRBJ1-6	CASSQKGTGGSPLHF	TGCGCCAGCAGCCAAAAAGGGACAGGGGGTTCACCCCTCCACTTT
-	-	15	TRBV4-3	TRBJ1-2	CASSQSTGANYGYTF	TGCGCCAGCAGCCAATCTACAGGAGCTAACTATGGCTACACCTTC
many	-	12	TRBV28	TRBJ2-2	CASSLYTGELFF	TGTGCCAGCAGTTTATACACCGGGGAGCTGTTTTTT
-	-	12	TRBV28	TRBJ2-3	CASSRGADTQYF	TGTGCCAGCAGCAGAGGGGCAGATACGCAGTATTTT
many	-	13	TRBV12-3/TRBV12-4	TRBJ1-6	CASSRGVNSPLHF	TGTGCCAGCAGTAGAGGTGTTAATTCACCCCTCCACTTT
many	-	15	TRBV15	TRBJ1-5	CATSRDPYSNQPQHF	TGTGCCACCAGCAGAGATCCCTACAGTAATCAGCCCCAGCATTTT
many	-	15	TRBV6-5	TRBJ1-1	CASSYSGGRNTEAFF	TGTGCCAGCAGTTACTCAGGTGGCAGGAACACTGAAGCTTTCTTT
-	TRBD1	15	TRBV19	TRBJ1-5	CASRDRQGHNQPQHF	TGTGCCAGTAGAGACCGACAGGGACACAATCAGCCCCAGCATTTT
few	-	13	TRBV4-2	TRBJ2-3	CASSGMDTDTQYF	TGTGCCAGCAGCGGGATGGACACAGATACGCAGTATTTT
-	TRBD1	13	TRBV7-2	TRBJ1-1	CASSFFEGQGVFF	TGTGCCAGCAGCTTTTTTGAAGGACAGGGTGTTTTCTTT
few	-	16	TRBV18	TRBJ1-3	CASSPLTGQVGNTIYF	TGTGCCAGCTCACCTCTGACCGGGCAGGTTGGAAACACCATATATTTT
-	-	14	TRBV4-3	TRBJ1-2	CASSQAWRNYGYTF	TGCGCCAGCAGCCAAGCTTGGCGGAACTATGGCTACACCTTC
few	-	16	TRBV5-1	TRBJ2-4	CASSSPGRDPKNIQYF	TGCGCCAGCAGCTCTCCCGGACGGGATCCCAAAAACATTCAGTACTTC
-	-	16	TRBV28	TRBJ1-1	CASSSVVWGMNTEAFF	TGTGCCAGCAGCTCTGTGGTTTGGGGGATGAACACTGAAGCTTTCTTT
-	TRBD1	15	TRBV4-1	TRBJ1-1	CASSQERQGNAEAFF	TGCGCCAGCAGCCAAGAAAGACAGGGGAACGCTGAAGCTTTCTTT
-	-	15	TRBV5-4	TRBJ1-2	CASSLESQDSYGYTF	TGTGCCAGCAGCTTGGAATCACAAGATTCCTATGGCTACACCTTC
many	-	13	TRBV5-4	TRBJ1-2	CASSLRGNYGYTF	TGTGCCAGCAGCTTGAGGGGGAACTATGGCTACACCTTC
few	-	13	TRBV6-2/TRBV6-3	TRBJ1-1	CASNTGRSTEAFF	TGTGCCAGCAATACTGGACGGAGCACTGAAGCTTTCTTT
few	-	14	TRBV5-1	TRBJ1-1	CASSTYAMNTEAFF	TGCGCCAGCTCCACCTACGCTATGAACACTGAAGCTTTCTTT
-	-	12	TRBV29-1	TRBJ2-3	CSVNYGMDTQYF	TGCAGCGTTAACTACGGCATGGATACGCAGTATTTT
few	TRBD1	16	TRBV27	TRBJ1-6	CASSDLGTAYNSPLHF	TGTGCCAGCAGCGATCTTGGGACAGCTTATAATTCACCCCTCCACTTT
many	-	12	TRBV10-3	TRBJ2-3	CAISEAGDTQYF	TGTGCCATCAGTGAGGCAGGGGATACGCAGTATTTT
-	-	11	TRBV28	TRBJ1-5	CASTTIGAQHF	TGTGCCAGCACCACAATAGGTGCCCAGCATTTT
few	-	13	TRBV5-1	TRBJ1-2	CASSLDDRRGYTF	TGCGCCAGCAGCTTGGATGATAGGCGGGGCTACACCTTC
few	-	15	TRBV12-3/TRBV12-4	TRBJ2-2	CASGAAGTLTGELFF	TGTGCCAGCGGCGCCGCCGGGACACTGACCGGGGAGCTGTTTTTT
-	-	14	TRBV28	TRBJ1-5	CASSLGYSNQPRHF	TGTGCCAGCAGTTTAGGTTATAGCAATCAGCCCCGGCATTTT
-	TRBD2	14	TRBV10-1	TRBJ2-3	CASSERLATDTQYF	TGCGCCAGCAGTGAGCGACTAGCAACAGATACGCAGTATTTT
many	TRBD1	15	TRBV7-8	TRBJ2-5	CASSAYYRGLKTQYF	TGTGCCAGCAGCGCGTACTACAGGGGGCTGAAGACCCAGTACTTC
-	-	14	TRBV3-1	TRBJ2-2	CASSRTIGGGELFF	TGTGCCAGCAGCCGAACTATAGGCGGCGGGGAGCTGTTTTTT
many	TRBD1	18	TRBV10-3	TRBJ1-5	CAISVPGQGARSNQPQHF	TGTGCCATCAGTGTCCCGGGACAGGGGGCGCGAAGCAATCAGCCCCAGCATTTT
many	-	11	TRBV14	TRBJ1-1	CASSQESEAFF	TGTGCCAGCAGCCAAGAAAGTGAAGCTTTCTTT
few	-	15	TRBV12-3/TRBV12-4	TRBJ2-1	CASSFAGSFYNEQFF	TGTGCCAGCAGTTTTGCAGGGAGCTTCTACAATGAGCAGTTCTTC
few	TRBD1	14	TRBV7-9	TRBJ2-7	CASSPGTGDYEQYF	TGTGCCAGCAGCCCCGGGACAGGGGACTACGAGCAGTACTTC
many	-	13	TRBV6-6	TRBJ1-5	CASTGWGNQPQHF	TGTGCCAGCACCGGGTGGGGCAATCAGCCCCAGCATTTT
-	-	14	TRBV4-2	TRBJ1-1	CASSQGGGETEAFF	TGTGCCAGCAGCCAAGGGGGGGGTGAGACTGAAGCTTTCTTT
few	TRBD2	14	TRBV20-1	TRBJ2-7	CSARGLAGFYEQYF	TGCAGTGCTAGGGGACTAGCGGGGTTCTACGAGCAGTACTTC
few	-	16	TRBV7-2	TRBJ2-3	CASSLYTGVGTDTQYF	TGTGCCAGCAGCTTATACACGGGAGTGGGCACAGATACGCAGTATTTT